This is a list of T cell receptor beta chains from one sample in a study of T cells of healthy individuals. TCRdb analysed the 5' RACE reads with MiXCR anew, one entry per CDR3 protein. The sample has tens of thousands of distinct CDR3 sequences, approximately 4.8% seen once. The source of these receptors is a female donor in good health. The CDR3 runs from the conserved cysteine through the conserved F or W. Each record gives: J gene, clone size, V gene, D gene, CDR3 DNA, CDR3 protein. A D gene is named only where the DNA matches it firmly. Clone size is shown for a subset of rows, as once, few, many or a class of expanded clone.

J gene: TRBJ2-1
clone size: many
V gene: TRBV7-2
D gene: TRBD2
CDR3 DNA: TGTGCCAGCAGCTATAGCGGGACCTCCTACAATGAGCAGTTCTTC
CDR3 protein: CASSYSGTSYNEQFF

J gene: TRBJ2-1
clone size: few
V gene: TRBV27
D gene: -
CDR3 DNA: TGTGCCAGCAGTTTAAAACTTACGGGAGTGGCCCCTACGGAGGAGCAGTTCTTC
CDR3 protein: CASSLKLTGVAPTEEQFF

J gene: TRBJ1-1
clone size: few
V gene: TRBV2
D gene: -
CDR3 DNA: TGTGCCAGCAGGAGGGTTTTTGGGAACACTGAAGCTTTCTTT
CDR3 protein: CASRRVFGNTEAFF

J gene: TRBJ2-4
clone size: many
V gene: TRBV20-1
D gene: -
CDR3 DNA: TGCAGTGCTGGGGGGGCCAAAAACATTCAGTACTTC
CDR3 protein: CSAGGAKNIQYF

J gene: TRBJ2-4
clone size: few
V gene: TRBV27
D gene: -
CDR3 DNA: TGTGCCAGCAGTTCCCACCAATTTGGACCGATCAAAAACATTCAGTACTTC
CDR3 protein: CASSSHQFGPIKNIQYF

J gene: TRBJ1-2
clone size: many
V gene: TRBV6-1
D gene: TRBD1
CDR3 DNA: TGTGCCAGCACCCAGAGGGGACAGGGCGACTATGGCTACACCTTC
CDR3 protein: CASTQRGQGDYGYTF

J gene: TRBJ2-7
clone size: many
V gene: TRBV2
D gene: -
CDR3 DNA: TGTGCCAGCAGTGCGGGGGACGCCCCCGAGCAGTACTTC
CDR3 protein: CASSAGDAPEQYF

J gene: TRBJ2-1
clone size: few
V gene: TRBV7-2
D gene: TRBD2
CDR3 DNA: TGTGCCAGCAGCTTAGTAGCGGGAGGGACCAATGAGCAGTTCTTC
CDR3 protein: CASSLVAGGTNEQFF

J gene: TRBJ2-1
clone size: many
V gene: TRBV9
D gene: -
CDR3 DNA: TGTGCCAGCAGCGTAATGGCTAGCCCCCTGTCAAGGAATGAGCAGTTCTTC
CDR3 protein: CASSVMASPLSRNEQFF

J gene: TRBJ2-7
clone size: few
V gene: TRBV12-5
D gene: -
CDR3 DNA: TGTGCTAGTCAGGGGTGGATCTACGAGCAGTACTTC
CDR3 protein: CASQGWIYEQYF

J gene: TRBJ1-1
clone size: many
V gene: TRBV6-2/TRBV6-3
D gene: -
CDR3 DNA: TGTGCCAGCAGTTATTATCGGCTTTCTGAAGCTTTCTTT
CDR3 protein: CASSYYRLSEAFF

J gene: TRBJ1-1
clone size: -
V gene: TRBV11-1
D gene: TRBD1
CDR3 DNA: TGTGCCAGCAGCTTGGGACAGTCCGAAGCTTTCTTT
CDR3 protein: CASSLGQSEAFF

J gene: TRBJ2-7
clone size: few
V gene: TRBV29-1
D gene: TRBD1
CDR3 DNA: TGCAGCGTTCGCGGACAGGGCCACGAGCAGTACTTC
CDR3 protein: CSVRGQGHEQYF

J gene: TRBJ2-5
clone size: many
V gene: TRBV7-9
D gene: TRBD1
CDR3 DNA: TGTGCCAGCAGCTTACATGCCGGGACAGCTAAAGAGACCCAGTACTTC
CDR3 protein: CASSLHAGTAKETQYF

J gene: TRBJ2-7
clone size: many
V gene: TRBV29-1
D gene: -
CDR3 DNA: TGCAGCGTTGGGTCCCTGAGGGTAACCACCTACGAGCAGTACTTC
CDR3 protein: CSVGSLRVTTYEQYF

J gene: TRBJ2-1
clone size: many
V gene: TRBV12-3/TRBV12-4
D gene: TRBD1
CDR3 DNA: TGTGCCAGCAGTTTCCGAACAGGGGGAACCTACAATGAGCAGTTCTTC
CDR3 protein: CASSFRTGGTYNEQFF

J gene: TRBJ1-5
clone size: many
V gene: TRBV10-3
D gene: -
CDR3 DNA: TGTGCCATCAGGCCGGAAGGAGGGCCCCAGCATTTT
CDR3 protein: CAIRPEGGPQHF

J gene: TRBJ1-1
clone size: many
V gene: TRBV20-1
D gene: -
CDR3 DNA: TGCAGTGCTAGTACCCCACGTCTCGTCACTGAAGCTTTCTTT
CDR3 protein: CSASTPRLVTEAFF

J gene: TRBJ2-5
clone size: many
V gene: TRBV12-3/TRBV12-4
D gene: -
CDR3 DNA: TGTGCCAGCAGAGCCTCCTGGAGGCAAGAGACCCAGTACTTC
CDR3 protein: CASRASWRQETQYF

J gene: TRBJ1-5
clone size: -
V gene: TRBV6-5
D gene: TRBD1
CDR3 DNA: TGTGCCAGCAAGGGACAGGGGAATCAGCCCCAGCATTTT
CDR3 protein: CASKGQGNQPQHF

J gene: TRBJ2-1
clone size: few
V gene: TRBV29-1
D gene: -
CDR3 DNA: TGCAGCGTTGAGGTAGTGAACTACAATGAGCAGTTCTTC
CDR3 protein: CSVEVVNYNEQFF

J gene: TRBJ1-1
clone size: few
V gene: TRBV6-2/TRBV6-3
D gene: -
CDR3 DNA: TGTGCCAGCAGTTACAGGTTAACTTTAAACACTGAAGCTTTCTTT
CDR3 protein: CASSYRLTLNTEAFF

J gene: TRBJ1-2
clone size: -
V gene: TRBV12-3/TRBV12-4
D gene: TRBD1
CDR3 DNA: TGTGCCAGCAGTCCACCGGGACAGTTCTATGGCTACACCTTC
CDR3 protein: CASSPPGQFYGYTF

J gene: TRBJ2-5
clone size: many
V gene: TRBV28
D gene: -
CDR3 DNA: TGTGCCAGCAGTTTCACTCCGGTCCAAGAGACCCAGTACTTC
CDR3 protein: CASSFTPVQETQYF

J gene: TRBJ2-1
clone size: many
V gene: TRBV3-1
D gene: TRBD2
CDR3 DNA: TGTGCCAGCAGCCCCCTTCGGGGGGGAGATGAGCAGTTCTTC
CDR3 protein: CASSPLRGGDEQFF

J gene: TRBJ2-7
clone size: many
V gene: TRBV25-1
D gene: TRBD1
CDR3 DNA: TGTGCCAGCAGCTCCCCCTGGGACAGAGGCTACGAGCAGTACTTC
CDR3 protein: CASSSPWDRGYEQYF

J gene: TRBJ2-3
clone size: -
V gene: TRBV12-3/TRBV12-4
D gene: -
CDR3 DNA: TGTGCCAGCAGTTCAGTTGGAGGGGTCACAGATACGCAGTATTTT
CDR3 protein: CASSSVGGVTDTQYF

J gene: TRBJ2-5
clone size: many
V gene: TRBV5-1
D gene: -
CDR3 DNA: TGCGCCAGCAGCCCCCGGGACACAGAAGAGACCCAGTACTTC
CDR3 protein: CASSPRDTEETQYF

J gene: TRBJ2-5
clone size: many
V gene: TRBV4-1
D gene: -
CDR3 DNA: TGCGCCAGCAGCCGAGACCCAAGCGGGTATCTCCAAGAGACCCAGTACTTC
CDR3 protein: CASSRDPSGYLQETQYF

J gene: TRBJ1-5
clone size: many
V gene: TRBV7-9
D gene: -
CDR3 DNA: TGTGCCAGCAGCCGTGGGACGGACGGGGGAGGTCAGCCCCAGCATTTT
CDR3 protein: CASSRGTDGGGQPQHF

J gene: TRBJ1-5
clone size: many
V gene: TRBV5-5
D gene: TRBD1
CDR3 DNA: TGTGCCAGCAGCAACCGGGACAGATCTTTCAATCAGCCCCAGCATTTT
CDR3 protein: CASSNRDRSFNQPQHF

J gene: TRBJ1-1
clone size: many
V gene: TRBV12-3/TRBV12-4
D gene: -
CDR3 DNA: TGTGCCAGCAGTTTCGAGGGCGGTGAAGCTTTCTTT
CDR3 protein: CASSFEGGEAFF

J gene: TRBJ2-1
clone size: many
V gene: TRBV18
D gene: TRBD2
CDR3 DNA: TGTGCCAGCTCACCACCGGGACTACCGCAGTTCTTC
CDR3 protein: CASSPPGLPQFF

J gene: TRBJ2-3
clone size: -
V gene: TRBV24-1
D gene: TRBD2
CDR3 DNA: TGTGCCGCCGGAGCGGGAGGGCCGGGAGATACGCAGTATTTT
CDR3 protein: CAAGAGGPGDTQYF

J gene: TRBJ1-3
clone size: many
V gene: TRBV12-3/TRBV12-4
D gene: -
CDR3 DNA: TGTGCCAGCAGTTTTGGGACCCTCTCTTCAAGAAACACCATATATTTT
CDR3 protein: CASSFGTLSSRNTIYF

J gene: TRBJ2-3
clone size: few
V gene: TRBV5-1
D gene: TRBD2
CDR3 DNA: TGCGCCAGCAGAGAAGGACTAGCGGCTAGCACAGATACGCAGTATTTT
CDR3 protein: CASREGLAASTDTQYF

J gene: TRBJ2-1
clone size: many
V gene: TRBV7-9
D gene: -
CDR3 DNA: TGTGCCAGCAGCACACGACAAAATGAGCAGTTCTTC
CDR3 protein: CASSTRQNEQFF

J gene: TRBJ2-2
clone size: many
V gene: TRBV20-1
D gene: TRBD2
CDR3 DNA: TGCAGTGCAAAGGGACTAGCGGGAAGACCGAACACCGGGGAGCTGTTTTTT
CDR3 protein: CSAKGLAGRPNTGELFF

J gene: TRBJ1-1
clone size: few
V gene: TRBV7-8
D gene: -
CDR3 DNA: TGTGCCAGCAGCTTAGGGGGGGGGGGTAAAGTGGCTTTCTTT
CDR3 protein: CASSLGGGGKVAFF